This TCR beta chain came from a study of OX40 agonist ivuxolimab in advanced cancers. The V gene lost 2 bases and the J gene lost 2 bases, with 10 bases spanning the gap. Germline CDR1 reads KGHSH; CDR2 reads LQKENI. The CDR3 covers 14 residues. Only in-frame clones appear in the TCRdb table, and some are missing; sequencing was by immunoSEQ multiplex PCR. Among about 77,000 clones listed, roughly 86% were seen once. The gene calls are TRBV18 and TRBJ2-7, with a weak D call TRBD1 (6 bases). This TCR was sampled from an adult with an advanced solid tumor such as melanoma, head and neck, liver or kidney cancer. Sample: CD4+ or CD8+ T cells sorted from blood, taken in a trial of the OX40 agonist ivuxolimab. CDR3 sequence: CASSPRGTTYEQYF. In DNA form, the CDR3 reads TGTGCCAGCTCACCAAGGGGGACAACCTACGAGCAGTACTTC.